Detailed here is one T cell receptor (beta chain). Its cognate antigen is unknown. The data belong to a study of CD8+CD57+ T cells in acquired aplastic anemia. Overall study: Yields of DNA that came from sorted CD4+ and CD8+ cells averaged approximately 3.2 ug. Study observations and caveats: Patients and controls were found to share around 30 CD8+ CDR3 sequences.

Trimming took 4 bases from V and 12 from J, leaving 18 bases between them. The germline gives CDR1 MRHNA, CDR2 SNTAGT. This CDR3 has 13 residues. Genomic DNA provided the template from which TCR beta VDJ and CDR3 profiles were obtained. TCRdb ran MiXCR on the reads and lists one entry per CDR3 protein. In the table there are roughly 250,000 distinct CDR3 sequences, around half of which are singletons. CD8+CD57+ cell expansion had been shown by flow cytometry in patients chosen for sequencing. The patients, all of them, had severe acquired aplastic anemia. Blood sampling was performed on the patients, and none of them had received therapy by then.

This clonotype originated in a human donor with aplastic anemia. The gene calls are TRBV6-4 and TRBJ2-5, with a tentative D call TRBD1 (6 bases). The sequencing sample was made of sorted CD4+, CD8+, or CD8+CD57+ T cells (not recorded which) from PBMCs. Here the CDR3 reads CASSVSGDLVEYF. The DNA of the CDR3 is TGTGCCAGCAGTGTATCAGGGGACCTCGTTGAGTACTTC.